Shown below are 22 T cell receptor beta chains from a single sample sequenced in a study of cytomegalovirus exposure and HLA in healthy donors (dated by TCRdb to between 2016 and 2019). The library was generated by the immunoSEQ multiplex PCR assay. For the multiplex PCR, a mixture combining 60 forward primers for TCR Vbeta segments and 13 reverse primers for TCR Jbeta segments was used. TCRdb took this table from immuneACCESS and kept in-frame rearrangements with V and J called. Such tables lack part of the clones; where checked against another copy, unresolved V genes explain under half of the gap, and the rest is unexplained. The sample table records more than 80,000 clones; around three quarters of these occur just once. Approximately 0.74% of the sample comes from the top ten. The sample consisted of PBMCs. The receptors were sampled from a boy aged 5-17 years in good health and CMV-seronegative.

CDR3 in DNA: TGTGCCAGCAGCTCGGACGCCGGACAGATAACCTACGAGCAGTACTTC. Encoded protein: CASSSDAGQITYEQYF. V gene TRBV5-6 combines with J gene TRBJ2-7; possibly TRBD1 for D (6 bases). Per the germline V gene, CDR1 is SGHDT and CDR2 is YYEEEE. This CDR3 contains 16 residues. Between the trimmed V and J ends, which lost 3 bases and 2 bases, there was a span of 18 bases.

The table lists this clone with a few counts. The chain uses TRBV28 and TRBJ2-7; 8 bases line up with TRBD2. This CDR3 is built from 14 residues. Germline CDR1 MDHEN, CDR2 SYDVKM. Unmatched junction bases numbered 10, after V lost 6 bases and J lost 6 bases. DNA for the CDR3: TGTGCCAGCAGAGCGATCAGCGGGAGTGCCGAGCAGTACTTC. Translating gives CASRAISGSAEQYF.

The rearrangement links TRBV13 to TRBJ1-2; D gene ambiguous. This CDR3 is built from 13 residues. The germline CDR1 and CDR2 sequences are PRHDT and FYEKMQ (reference sequence). Trimming took off 0 bases at V and 2 bases at J, with 4 bases between the two ends. The CDR3 DNA follows: TGTGCCAGCAGCTTAGGTAGAAACTATGGCTACACCTTC. Translated: CASSLGRNYGYTF.

This clone was observed a handful of times. J is TRBJ1-6 and V is TRBV5-1; 9 nucleotides match TRBD1. Germline V lookup: CDR1 SGHRS, CDR2 YFSETQ. The CDR3 extends over 13 amino acids. The J segment lost 16 bases and the V segment lost 0 bases, leaving 5 bases of the junction unmatched. CDR3 protein: CASSLEGTGKLHF. The CDR3 coding sequence is TGCGCCAGCAGCTTGGAGGGGACAGGGAAACTCCACTTT.

The chain couples TRBV7-2 to TRBJ1-2; tentatively, D is TRBD1 (5 bases). CDR1 and CDR2 from the germline V gene are SGHTA and FQGNSA. V lost 5 bases, J lost 4 bases, and 14 bases lay in between. This CDR3 contains 14 residues. In DNA form, the CDR3 reads TGTGCCAGCAGCCACTATGCGGGGGGCTATGGCTACACCTTC. Encoded protein: CASSHYAGGYGYTF.

J is TRBJ2-7 and V is TRBV5-6, with 7 bases matching TRBD2. V trimming: 4 bases; J trimming: 2 bases; junction bases outside the gene matches: 6. CDR3 size: 14 residues. Germline V CDR1 and CDR2: SGHDT, YYEEEE. CDR3 coding DNA: TGTGCCAGCAGCCGCCCGGGACTACCCTACGAGCAGTACTTC. Protein product: CASSRPGLPYEQYF.

V and J are TRBV5-1 and TRBJ1-2; no reliable D call. Germline loops: CDR1 SGHRS, CDR2 YFSETQ. Trimming shortened V by 0 bases and J by 5 bases, and 17 bases separated the two germline ends. This CDR3 comprises 16 residues. CDR3 bases: TGCGCCAGCAGCTTGGGCGGTGCAACTCCCAATTATGGCTACACCTTC. This codes for CASSLGGATPNYGYTF.

The J gene is TRBJ2-7, the V gene TRBV28; possible D gene TRBD1, 6 bases. V was pared by 5 bases and J by 0 bases, with 14 bases between. CDR3 length: 15 residues. CDR1 and CDR2 (germline): MDHEN, SYDVKM. CDR3 sequence: CASSPGQISSYEQYF. The DNA of the CDR3 is TGTGCCAGCAGTCCAGGACAGATAAGCTCCTACGAGCAGTACTTC. Full variable domain (rest looked up from reference TRBV28 and TRBJ2-7): DVKVTQSSRYLVKRTGEKVFLECVQDMDHENMFWYRQDPGLGLRLIYFSYDVKMKEKGDIPEGYSVSREKKERFSLILESASTNQTSMYLCASSPGQISSYEQYFGPGTRLTVT.

The sample holds a few counts of this clone. The chain is built from TRBV9 and TRBJ2-5, with TRBD2 as a possible D gene (6 bases). CDR1 and CDR2 (germline): SGDLS, YYNGEE. V dropped 0 bases and J dropped 3 bases, with 12 bases sitting between them. The CDR3 totals 15 residues. The CDR3 region is CASSVGNSGEETQYF. As DNA, the CDR3 is TGTGCCAGCAGCGTAGGGAATAGCGGAGAAGAGACCCAGTACTTC.

This clone is a singleton in its sample. The chain has TRBV28 and TRBJ1-2, with 8 nucleotides matching TRBD1. Trimming took 3 bases from V and 4 from J; bases not matched to a gene: 4. This CDR3 has 14 residues. The germline V gene has CDR1 MDHEN and CDR2 SYDVKM. CDR3 protein: CASSFRGLSYGYTF. The CDR3 DNA follows: TGTGCCAGCAGTTTCAGGGGGCTTTCCTATGGCTACACCTTC.

This chain uses TRBV5-4 with TRBJ2-1; D not certain. The germline CDR1 and CDR2 sequences are SGHNT and YYREEE (reference sequence). The CDR3 sequence is 13 residues long. Deletions cut 2 bases from V and 3 bases from J, with 6 bases between. DNA of the CDR3: TGTGCCAGCAGCTTAACCTACTACAATGAGCAGTTCTTC. Translated, it gives CASSLTYYNEQFF.

This clone was seen a handful of times. The chain uses TRBV7-2 and TRBJ2-1; 7 nucleotides agree with TRBD2. CDR1 is SGHTA, CDR2 FQGNSA, per germline. V trimming: 1 base; J trimming: 3 bases; junction bases outside the gene matches: 6. The CDR3 is 16 amino acids. The CDR3 DNA follows: TGTGCCAGCAGCTTAGTACGGCTAGCGGTCTACAATGAGCAGTTCTTC. Residues: CASSLVRLAVYNEQFF.

The chain couples TRBV7-9 to TRBJ1-6; TRBD1 is a possible D gene (6 bases). Germline loops: CDR1 SEHNR, CDR2 FQNEAQ (reference sequence). Trimming took 5 bases from V and 10 from J, leaving 15 bases between them. The CDR3 runs 14 residues. The CDR3 loop is CASSHGQFISPLHF. The DNA for the CDR3 is TGTGCCAGCAGCCATGGACAGTTTATCTCACCCCTCCACTTT.

The rearrangement uses TRBV28 and TRBJ2-3; TRBD2 matches at 8 bases. The CDR3 has 14 amino acids. Germline CDR1 reads MDHEN; CDR2 reads SYDVKM. With V trimmed by 4 bases and J by 6 bases, 6 bases remained unmatched. CDR3 in amino acids: CASSSSGSSDTQYF. The CDR3 nucleotides read TGTGCCAGCAGTTCCAGCGGGAGCTCCGATACGCAGTATTTT. Together with reference TRBV28 and TRBJ2-3, the CDR3 gives the full variable domain: DVKVTQSSRYLVKRTGEKVFLECVQDMDHENMFWYRQDPGLGLRLIYFSYDVKMKEKGDIPEGYSVSREKKERFSLILESASTNQTSMYLCASSSSGSSDTQYFGPGTRLTVL.

V is TRBV10-3 and J is TRBJ1-5; D might be TRBD1 (6 bases). The CDR3 sequence is 13 residues long. The V and J ends lost 6 bases and 7 bases respectively, with 13 bases between them. Germline V gene data show CDR1 as ENHRY and CDR2 as SYGVKD. The DNA of the CDR3 is TGTGCCATCAGGAAACAGGGAGGGCAGCCCCAGCATTTT. It encodes CAIRKQGGQPQHF.

This rearrangement joins TRBV9 to TRBJ2-7, with 9 bases fitting TRBD1. This CDR3 comprises 13 residues. Germline trimming cut 3 bases from V and 3 bases from J; bases unmatched to any gene: 1. Per germline, CDR1 SGDLS and CDR2 YYNGEE. This chain's CDR3 is CASSGTGDYEQYF. The CDR3 region has the DNA TGTGCCAGCAGCGGGACAGGGGACTACGAGCAGTACTTC.

J is TRBJ1-5 and V is TRBV19; possible D gene TRBD1, 5 bases. Looked up from germline, CDR1 is LNHDA and CDR2 is SQIVND (reference sequence). The CDR3 is 14 amino acids. Trimming took off 5 bases at V and 6 bases at J, with 14 bases between the two ends. The CDR3 DNA reads TGTGCCAGTAGTCGTTCTGCCGGGGGTCAGCCCCAGCATTTT. Its translation: CASSRSAGGQPQHF.

J is TRBJ1-4 and V is TRBV6-5, with 7 bases that match TRBD1. V lost 5 bases to trimming and J lost 8 bases; unmatched junction nucleotides: 8. The CDR3 loop spans 14 amino acids. Germline V gene data show CDR1 as MNHEY and CDR2 as SVGAGI. DNA of the CDR3: TGTGCCAGCAGTATAACTATGACAGGGGAAAAACTGTTTTTT. Amino acid sequence: CASSITMTGEKLFF.

The rearrangement uses TRBV5-6 and TRBJ2-1; 7 bases line up with TRBD1. CDR3 length: 17 residues. The germline V gene has CDR1 SGHDT and CDR2 YYEEEE. V lost 1 base to trimming and J lost 4 bases; unmatched junction nucleotides: 11. Written as DNA, the CDR3 is TGTGCCAGCAGCTTGTATAAGGGGGCAGGGGTTTACAATGAGCAGTTCTTC. Its protein product is CASSLYKGAGVYNEQFF.

The chain carries TRBV5-1 and TRBJ1-1, with 11 bases fitting TRBD1. The germline V gene encodes CDR1 SGHRS and CDR2 YFSETQ. The CDR3 is made up of 15 amino acids. V was pared by 4 bases and J by 4 bases, with 6 bases of the junction left unmatched. This CDR3 reads CASSISGTGGTEAFF. CDR3 nucleotide sequence: TGCGCCAGCAGCATTTCCGGGACAGGGGGCACTGAAGCTTTCTTT.

Only a few counts were recorded for this clone. J is TRBJ1-1 and V is TRBV5-5; no clear D. Germline V gene data show CDR1 as SGHKS and CDR2 as YYEKEE (reference sequence). This CDR3 contains 12 residues. Trimming left V 2 bases short and J 3 bases short, with 5 bases between. The CDR3 bases are TGTGCCAGCAGCTTTAAATACACTGAAGCTTTCTTT. This codes for CASSFKYTEAFF.

The chain couples TRBV5-1 to TRBJ1-1, with 9 bases identical to TRBD1. J was trimmed by 1 base and V by 4 bases; bases with no gene match: 8. The CDR3 runs to 16 residues. Germline V lookup: CDR1 SGHRS, CDR2 YFSETQ. The DNA for the CDR3 is TGCGCCAGCAGCCCCCGACAGGGGGGAGAGAACACTGAAGCTTTCTTT. This gives the protein CASSPRQGGENTEAFF.